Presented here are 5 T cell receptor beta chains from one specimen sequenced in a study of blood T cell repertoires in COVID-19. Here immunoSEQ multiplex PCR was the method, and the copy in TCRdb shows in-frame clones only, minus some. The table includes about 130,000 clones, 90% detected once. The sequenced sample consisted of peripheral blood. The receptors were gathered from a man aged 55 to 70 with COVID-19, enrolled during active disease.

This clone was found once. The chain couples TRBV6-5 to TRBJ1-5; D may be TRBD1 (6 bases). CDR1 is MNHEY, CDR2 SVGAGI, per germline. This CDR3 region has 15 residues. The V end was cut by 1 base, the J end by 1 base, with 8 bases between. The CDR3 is CASSYFRGSNQPQHF. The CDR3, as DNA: TGTGCCAGCAGTTACTTCAGGGGCAGCAATCAGCCCCAGCATTTT.

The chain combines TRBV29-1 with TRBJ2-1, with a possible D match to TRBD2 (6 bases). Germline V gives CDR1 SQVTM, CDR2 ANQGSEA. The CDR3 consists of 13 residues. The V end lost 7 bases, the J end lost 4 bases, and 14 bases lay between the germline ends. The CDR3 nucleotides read TGCAGCGCCGTGCGGGACCTATACAATGAGCAGTTCTTC. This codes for CSAVRDLYNEQFF.

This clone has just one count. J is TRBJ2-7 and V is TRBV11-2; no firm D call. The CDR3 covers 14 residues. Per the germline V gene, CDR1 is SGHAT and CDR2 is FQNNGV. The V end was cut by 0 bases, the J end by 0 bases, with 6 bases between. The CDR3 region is CASSLDSPSYEQYF. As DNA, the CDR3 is TGTGCCAGCAGCTTAGACTCTCCCTCCTACGAGCAGTACTTC. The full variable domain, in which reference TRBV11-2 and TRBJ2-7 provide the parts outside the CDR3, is EAGVAQSPRYKIIEKRQSVAFWCNPISGHATLYWYQQILGQGPKLLIQFQNNGVVDDSQLPKDRFSAERLKGVDSTLKIQPAKLEDSAVYLCASSLDSPSYEQYFGPGTRLTVT.

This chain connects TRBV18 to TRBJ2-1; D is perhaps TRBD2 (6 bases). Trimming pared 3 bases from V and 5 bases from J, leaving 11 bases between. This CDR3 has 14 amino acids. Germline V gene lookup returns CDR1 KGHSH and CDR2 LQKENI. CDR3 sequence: CASSPELANNEQFF. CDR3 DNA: TGTGCCAGCTCACCGGAGCTAGCGAACAATGAGCAGTTCTTC.

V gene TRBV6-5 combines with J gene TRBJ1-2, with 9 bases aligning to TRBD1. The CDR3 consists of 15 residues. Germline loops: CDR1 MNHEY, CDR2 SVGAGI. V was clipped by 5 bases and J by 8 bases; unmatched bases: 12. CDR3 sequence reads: CASSRTHRGLGGYTF. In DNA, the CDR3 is TGTGCCAGCAGTCGCACGCACAGGGGGCTGGGAGGCTACACCTTC.